This is a list of T cell receptor beta chains from one sample in a study of Ad26.COV2.S vaccination and SARS-CoV-2 variants. Some clones are missing from TCRdb's copy, which holds only in-frame ones; the method was immunoSEQ multiplex PCR. The repertoire consists of approximately 350,000 clones, with roughly 84% occurring once and the leading ten covering around 3.7%. The sequences come from peripheral blood, collected in a trial of Ad26.COV2.S vaccine versus placebo. Receptor source: a person between 18 and 60 years old who received the Ad26.COV2.S COVID-19 vaccine or a placebo. Each CDR3 is given with its conserved first and last residue. A D gene is named only where the DNA matches it firmly. The listing skips clone size in some rows; elsewhere it reads once, few, many or a size class.

TRBJ2-5,.,TRBV30,few,CAWIQSGAQYF,TGTGCCTGGATCCAGTCAGGAGCCCAGTACTTC
TRBJ2-2,TRBD1,TRBV12-3/TRBV12-4,.,CASRTGGTGELFF,TGTGCCAGCAGGACAGGGGGCACCGGGGAGCTGTTTTTT
TRBJ1-1,.,TRBV3-1/TRBV3-2,.,CASSRATGTEAFF,TGTGCCAGCAGCCGGGCTACTGGTACTGAAGCTTTCTTT
TRBJ2-7,TRBD2,TRBV5-6,.,CASSIGTTLPGEQYF,TGTGCCAGCAGCATCGGGACTACCCTTCCTGGCGAGCAGTACTTC
TRBJ1-1,.,TRBV30,.,CAWSVGLGTEAFF,TGTGCCTGGAGTGTTGGTCTGGGAACTGAAGCTTTCTTT
TRBJ2-2,.,TRBV24-1,.,CATSPANTGELFF,TGTGCCACCAGCCCAGCGAACACCGGGGAGCTGTTTTTT
TRBJ2-1,.,TRBV20-1,.,CSAPGVDEQFF,TGCAGTGCCCCAGGGGTGGATGAGCAGTTCTTC
TRBJ2-3,.,TRBV6-5,.,CASSYSFSSDTQYF,TGTGCCAGCAGTTACTCCTTCTCATCAGATACGCAGTATTTT
TRBJ2-7,.,TRBV7-9,.,CASSRSGSDEQYF,TGTGCCAGCAGCAGGTCCGGGTCAGACGAGCAGTACTTC
TRBJ2-4,.,TRBV30,.,CAWGPPRTAKGKNIQYF,TGTGCCTGGGGGCCCCCCCGGACAGCTAAGGGCAAAAACATTCAGTACTTC
TRBJ2-4,.,TRBV4-1,.,CASSPWRGQNIQYF,TGCGCCAGCAGCCCCTGGCGGGGCCAAAACATTCAGTACTTC
TRBJ2-1,.,TRBV19,.,CASRKSDENEQFF,TGTGCCAGTAGAAAGTCGGACGAGAATGAGCAGTTCTTC
TRBJ1-2,.,TRBV9,.,CASRRDGSGYTF,TGTGCCAGCAGACGGGACGGCTCAGGCTACACCTTC
TRBJ1-2,TRBD1,TRBV18,.,CASSPGQGFDGYTF,TGTGCCAGCTCACCGGGACAGGGGTTTGATGGCTACACCTTC
TRBJ1-6,TRBD1,TRBV30,.,CAWSIGGTGLSPLHF,TGTGCCTGGAGTATTGGTGGGACAGGGCTCTCACCCCTCCACTTT
TRBJ1-1,.,TRBV11-1,.,CASSLVPAPNTEAFF,TGTGCCAGCAGCTTAGTTCCTGCCCCGAACACTGAAGCTTTCTTT
TRBJ2-2,TRBD1,TRBV24-1,few,CATSDPGQGPGELFF,TGTGCCACCAGTGATCCCGGACAGGGTCCCGGGGAGCTGTTTTTT